The entry below describes one T cell receptor (beta chain). Its cognate antigen is unknown. The germline V and J ends were trimmed by 2 bases and 2 bases, with 10 bases remaining between them. This CDR3 region has 15 residues. The germline gives CDR1 WSHSY, CDR2 SAAADI. The data originate from a study of T-cell reconstitution after alpha-beta-depleted transplantation in children. Study-wide results and caveats: Some patients owed their high day-60 TCRbeta diversity to surviving recipient T cells and thymic progenitors. T-cell numbers and diversity, one year after transplant, stemmed largely from T cells that were newly produced. By about two months after transplant, alpha-beta T cells reportedly arose from several hundred graft clones that had expanded.

Preparation of the TCRbeta library used unique molecular identifiers. One entry per CDR3 protein, called by TCRdb with MiXCR from the PCR reads. The sample comprises 500,000 to 650,000 distinct CDR3 sequences, 13% of which are singletons, and around 2.2% rests with the top ten. This clonotype originated in a male patient between 5 and 17 years old who had a stem cell transplant for acute myeloid leukemia, so the T cells may come from the graft donor. Sample: PBMCs, mostly from graft donor cells, taken 360 days after TCRalphabeta/CD19-depleted stem cell transplant. The chain couples TRBV10-2 to TRBJ2-1; weak D call: TRBD2 (5 bases). CDR3 coding DNA: TGCGCCAGCAGTGAGGAGGGTCGCCCCTACAATGAGCAGTTCTTC. This translates into CASSEEGRPYNEQFF.